One and the same sample provided the 19 T cell receptor beta chains below, sequenced in a study of prognosis after radiotherapy for stage I lung cancer. Amplification of TCR beta CDR3 from genomic DNA used two-round multiplex PCR. Amplification in first-round PCR relied on primers specific to each TRBV and TRBJ gene. TCRdb independently ran MiXCR on the multiplex PCR reads; one entry per CDR3 protein. This repertoire shows 50,000 to 75,000 distinct CDR3 sequences, less than 30% found once; its top ten account for around 8%. The specimen comprised PBMCs, sampled before or after stereotactic body radiation therapy (not recorded which). All receptors come from a donor at least 50 years old with non-small cell lung cancer.

This clonotype was picked up many times. This chain uses TRBV18 with TRBJ1-6; 12 positions match TRBD1. Germline CDR1 reads KGHSH; CDR2 reads LQKENI. This CDR3 is built from 16 residues. Trimming cost V 4 bases and J 10 bases; bases outside gene matches: 8. The CDR3 coding sequence is TGTGCCAGCTCACGGGGGACAGGGGGCGAACACTCACCCCTCCACTTT. Protein: CASSRGTGGEHSPLHF.

This clonotype was recorded many times. The germline gene is not matched at one end of the junction; a read error may be the cause. This chain joins TRBV12-3 or TRBV12-4 and TRBJ1-1, with 7 positions matching TRBD1. The CDR3 is 14 amino acids. CDR3 nucleotide sequence: TGTGCCAGCAATTTAAGGGGGCTTGGCACTGAAGCTTTCTTT. It specifies CASNLRGLGTEAFF.

About this clonotype itself: A much larger clone differs by one base, so this may be a read error. V usage is TRBV20-1 and J usage is TRBJ2-1; D ambiguous. This CDR3 contains 11 residues. CDR1 is DFQATT and CDR2 is SNEGSKA in the germline V gene (reference sequence). Between the trimmed V and J ends, which lost 3 bases and 4 bases, there was a span of 4 bases. CDR3 in DNA: TGCAGTGCTAGCATGTACAATGAGCAGTTCTTC. Its protein product is CSASMYNEQFF.

This clonotype showed up many times. The CDR3, as DNA: TGTGCCAGCAGTTCGGGGGTGGGATATGGCTACACCTTC. Its protein product is CASSSGVGYGYTF. This chain joins TRBV28 and TRBJ1-2; the D gene is possibly TRBD1 (5 bases). Germline CDR1 MDHEN, CDR2 SYDVKM. Trimming left V 4 bases short and J 5 bases short, with 11 bases between. The CDR3 runs to 13 residues.

The sample holds many counts of this clonotype. The rearrangement joins TRBV28 to TRBJ2-6, with TRBD1 identical over 9 bases. Trimming took 6 bases from V and 2 from J; bases not matched to a gene: 5. The CDR3 sequence is 16 residues long. Looked up from germline, CDR1 is MDHEN and CDR2 is SYDVKM. The CDR3: CASSTRQGAGANVLTF. CDR3 sequence (DNA): TGTGCCAGCAGCACCCGACAGGGGGCTGGGGCCAACGTCCTGACTTTC.

Ten or more counts support this clonotype. V gene TRBV7-2 combines with J gene TRBJ2-3; no reliable D call. V was pared by 1 base and J by 7 bases, with 9 bases between. The CDR3 loop spans 13 amino acids. Per germline, CDR1 SGHTA and CDR2 FQGNSA. CDR3 sequence reads: CASSLEIRHTQYF. The DNA of the CDR3 is TGTGCCAGCAGCTTAGAGATTAGGCATACGCAGTATTTT.

The table lists this clonotype with many counts. At one end, the junction sequence differs from germline, possibly due to a read error. J is TRBJ1-1 and V is TRBV19; D gene uncertain. The CDR3 sequence is 13 residues long. The V gene's germline CDR1 is LNHDA and CDR2 SQIVND (reference sequence). DNA for the CDR3: TGTGCCAGTAGTGAGGCTGGGAACATTGAAGCTTTCTTT. Encoded protein: CASSEAGNIEAFF.

With respect to this clonotype: A single base separates this from a much larger clone, so it may be a read error. V usage is TRBV3-1 and J usage is TRBJ1-2, with D possibly TRBD1 on 5 matching bases. V was clipped by 5 bases and J by 9 bases, with 19 bases between them. Looked up from germline, CDR1 is LGHDT and CDR2 is YNNKEL (reference sequence). The CDR3 covers 14 residues. CDR3 sequence reads: CASSSSGRENSYTF. CDR3 nucleotides: TGTGCCAGCAGCTCAAGTGGCAGGGAGAATAGCTACACCTTC.

At least ten counts were recorded for this clonotype. The chain links TRBV2 to TRBJ1-5; perhaps TRBD1 as D (6 bases). The CDR3 loop spans 15 amino acids. Per germline, CDR1 SNHLY and CDR2 FYNNEI. With 7 bases removed from V and 5 bases from J, the gap between germline ends came to 18 bases. The CDR3 here is CASTPQDSLYQPQHF. CDR3 bases: TGTGCCAGCACCCCACAGGACAGCTTATATCAGCCCCAGCATTTT.

This clonotype was observed at least ten times. V gene TRBV20-1 combines with J gene TRBJ2-5; maybe TRBD1 (5 bases). CDR3 length: 13 amino acids. The V gene's germline CDR1 is DFQATT and CDR2 SNEGSKA (reference sequence). V was pared by 1 base and J by 9 bases, with 15 bases between. The CDR3 DNA reads TGCAGTGCTAGAGGGGGCGGCCAAGGGGCCCAGTACTTC. Protein: CSARGGGQGAQYF.

On this clonotype itself: One base separates it from a far larger clone, so it is likely a read error. The V gene is TRBV5-1, the J gene TRBJ2-3; tentatively, D is TRBD2 (6 bases). The CDR3 consists of 17 residues. CDR1 is SGHRS, CDR2 YFSETQ, per germline. The CDR3 region has the DNA TGTGACAGCAGCCCCTGGGGTCCGGGGACTAGCACAGATACGCAGTATTTT. It encodes CDSSPWGPGTSTDTQYF.

This clonotype was seen ten or more times. The V gene is TRBV7-3, the J gene TRBJ2-1; possibly TRBD2 for D (6 bases). V was pared by 2 bases and J by 10 bases, with 12 bases between. Germline-derived CDR1 and CDR2 are SGHTA and FQGTGA. The CDR3 has 13 amino acids. The CDR3 protein is CASSLGLAREQFF. CDR3 bases: TGTGCCAGCAGCTTAGGCCTAGCGCGGGAGCAGTTCTTC. Filled out from reference TRBV7-3 and TRBJ2-1, the complete variable domain reads GAGVSQTPSNKVTEKGKYVELRCDPISGHTALYWYRQSLGQGPEFLIYFQGTGAADDSGLPNDRFFAVRPEGSVSTLKIQRTERGDSAVYLCASSLGLAREQFFGPGTRLTVL.

This clonotype appeared many times. The genes are TRBV20-1 and TRBJ1-1; D not resolved. V gave up 0 bases and J gave up 5 bases, with 13 bases separating them. This CDR3 spans 14 amino acids. Looked up from germline, CDR1 is DFQATT and CDR2 is SNEGSKA (reference sequence). The CDR3: CSARDLDGWTEAFF. The CDR3 coding sequence is TGCAGTGCTAGAGATTTGGACGGGTGGACTGAAGCTTTCTTT.

In its sample, this clonotype was seen many times. The CDR3 DNA is TGCGCCAGCAGCTTGGAAACAGGGAGTGAAAAACTGTTTTTT. Its protein is CASSLETGSEKLFF. The V gene is TRBV5-1, the J gene TRBJ1-4, with D maybe TRBD1 (6 bases). Germline assignment: CDR1 SGHRS and CDR2 YFSETQ. V was shortened by 0 bases and J by 7 bases, with 10 bases between the two germline ends. The CDR3 extends over 14 amino acids.

This clonotype has just a few counts. This may come from a read error, since a much larger clone is one base off. V is TRBV20-1 and J is TRBJ2-3, with 12 bases lining up with TRBD1. The length of the CDR3 is 14 residues. From germline, CDR1 is DFQATT and CDR2 SNEGSKA (reference sequence). The CDR3 loop reads CSAIGTGGADAQYF. The CDR3 DNA follows: TGCAGTGCTATTGGGACAGGGGGCGCAGATGCGCAGTATTTT.

This clonotype has at least ten counts. The V call is TRBV5-6, the J call TRBJ2-7; the D gene is possibly TRBD2 (5 bases). The germline V gene encodes CDR1 SGHDT and CDR2 YYEEEE. V lost 5 bases and J 5 bases, leaving 17 bases between the germline ends. This CDR3 is 14 amino acids long. The CDR3 sequence is CASRLTLAADEQYF. The DNA of the CDR3 is TGTGCCAGCAGGTTAACCCTAGCAGCTGACGAGCAGTACTTC.

This clonotype was seen at least ten times. V and J are TRBV19 and TRBJ1-5; perhaps TRBD1 as D (5 bases). Germline loops: CDR1 LNHDA, CDR2 SQIVND (reference sequence). Trimming took 6 bases from V and 7 from J, leaving 13 bases between them. This CDR3 contains 13 residues. Here the CDR3 DNA reads TGTGCCAGTAGCGGGGGGTCCTGGCAGCCCCAGCATTTT. Translated: CASSGGSWQPQHF.

This clonotype has a count of ten or more. CDR3 sequence reads: CASSLGDRVGANVLTF. For the CDR3, the DNA is TGTGCCAGCAGCTTAGGGGACAGGGTTGGGGCCAACGTCCTGACTTTC. The chain links TRBV13 to TRBJ2-6; 8 bases match TRBD1. CDR1 PRHDT and CDR2 FYEKMQ come from the germline V gene (reference sequence). After removal of 0 bases from V and 3 bases from J, the junction contained 1 base not matched to a gene. CDR3 length: 16 residues.

As for this clonotype: Possible read error: a much larger clone is one base away. This rearrangement joins TRBV6-5 to TRBJ2-4, with a tentative D call TRBD1 (6 bases). There are 16 residues in the CDR3. The germline CDR1 and CDR2 sequences are MNHEY and SVGAGI. V was pared by 2 bases and J by 2 bases, with 13 bases between. The CDR3 region has the DNA TGTGCCAGCAGTTACGACAACAGGGCTTCCAAAAACATTCAGTACTTC. It yields the protein CASSYDNRASKNIQYF.